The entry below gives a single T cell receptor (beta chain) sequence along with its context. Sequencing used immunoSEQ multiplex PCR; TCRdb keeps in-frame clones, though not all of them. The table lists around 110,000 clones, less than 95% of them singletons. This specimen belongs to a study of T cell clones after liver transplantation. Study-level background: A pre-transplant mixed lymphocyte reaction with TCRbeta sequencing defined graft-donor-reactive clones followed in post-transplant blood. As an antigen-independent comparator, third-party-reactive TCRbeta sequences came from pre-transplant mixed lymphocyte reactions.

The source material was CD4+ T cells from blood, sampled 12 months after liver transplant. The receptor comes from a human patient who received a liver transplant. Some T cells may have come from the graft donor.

The CDR3 spells CASSLGRRGGETQYF. The CDR3, as DNA: TGCGCCAGCAGCTTGGGTAGGAGAGGGGGAGAGACCCAGTACTTC. The chain uses TRBV5-1 and TRBJ2-5; a possible D gene is TRBD1 (6 bases). CDR1 is SGHRS, CDR2 YFSETQ, per germline. V dropped 0 bases and J dropped 4 bases, with 13 bases sitting between them. The CDR3 is made up of 15 amino acids.